This entry concerns a single TCR beta chain. Its specific antigen is unknown. Qualities for individual bases were not recorded, and no much larger clone is one base off. The immunoSEQ Assay, a bias-controlled multiplex PCR, was used to amplify TCRbeta CDR3 regions from genomic DNA. The source study handled its data this way. The number of nucleated cells in each sample was estimated by amplification of reference gene primers within the assay. To quantify the absolute abundance of each unique TCRbeta CDR3 rearrangement, sequence reads were collapsed and filtered. For each sample, productive Simpson clonality was calculated as the square root of Simpson's diversity index over productive rearrangements. In its TCRdb copy, this immuneACCESS table keeps in-frame sequences only and misses some clones. Where compared with another copy, unresolved V genes explain less than half of these, and the others have no known cause. V and J calls and clone size are those listed in that table; D and trimming were worked out from the DNA. Here the sample has fewer than 250,000 clones; around four fifths occur a single time. The ten largest make up around 6.5% of the sample.

Trimming removed 0 bases from V and 5 bases from J, leaving 17 bases between the germline ends. Measured from the cysteine to the phenylalanine, the CDR3 is 16 residues long. Only the CDR3 part of the read is kept: 48 bases, read in frame from the first base. CDR1 and CDR2, per the germline V gene, are LGHNA and YNFKEQ. Collaborating institutions collected whole blood in K2EDTA tubes following their own protocols. For TCRbeta analysis, collaborator samples were shipped as frozen whole blood, as isolated PBMCs, or as DNA extracted from either sample type. This sample is part of a study of blood T cell repertoires in COVID-19 (TCRdb year 2020). With regard to the full study: The collaborator samples originated in the United States, Italy and Spain and spanned the acute and convalescent phases of COVID-19. Where available, HLA class I and class II types were taken from metadata supplied by the sample provider and were not determined by assay-based typing. Samples came from the ongoing ImmuneRACE study (first 160 participants) plus 1,254 subjects from 6 global collaborators. A freely available public database, intended as a resource for researchers studying the immune response to SARS-CoV-2, is where the repertoires were released. The material from the prospective study consisted of cDNA or gDNA derived from T cells, B-cell-depleted T cells, or PBMCs. A de-identified subject ID, COVID-19 status, age in years and sex were almost always included in the sample metadata. Deeply sampled blood TCRbeta repertoires from subjects exposed to, actively infected with, or recovered from COVID-19 were included in the dataset.

Results and caveats for the whole study, not just this receptor: Clinical and demographic metadata were provided uncurated, with the amount varying by source and participant.

This receptor chain uses TRBV4-2 and TRBJ2-7; the best D guess is TRBD2, with 5 bases matching. This sequence was found in a woman in her sixties with active or convalescent COVID-19. Input material: peripheral blood. The CDR3 protein sequence reads: CASSQEGWEHTDEQYF. The DNA is as follows: TGTGCCAGCAGCCAAGAGGGGTGGGAGCATACCGACGAGCAGTACTTC.